Each of the 11 T cell receptor beta chains below was sequenced from the same sample in a study of blood T cell repertoires in COVID-19 (TCRdb year 2020). The protocol used for the library was the immunoSEQ multiplex PCR assay. The table was pulled from immuneACCESS by TCRdb, which kept in-frame rearrangements only. Such tables lose some clones; where checked, under half of the loss comes from unresolved V genes, and the rest has no known cause. The sample includes some 59,000 clones, with 89% observed a single time. The top ten hold 1.6% of the sample. What was sequenced was peripheral blood. The receptor source for this set is a man in his fifties or sixties with acute or convalescent COVID-19.

The genes are TRBV7-9 and TRBJ1-5; 9 bases map to TRBD1. Germline V gives CDR1 SEHNR, CDR2 FQNEAQ (reference sequence). The CDR3 spans 15 residues. The junction had 5 bases not matched to a gene; V was cut back by 5 bases and J by 3 bases. CDR3 residues: CASSRGQGVNQPQHF. The CDR3 nucleotides are TGTGCCAGCAGCAGGGGACAGGGTGTCAATCAGCCCCAGCATTTT.

This chain uses TRBV6-5 with TRBJ1-5; D might be TRBD1 (6 bases). The CDR3 is made up of 15 amino acids. Deletions cut 7 bases from V and 4 bases from J, with 17 bases between. Germline CDR1 is MNHEY and CDR2 is SVGAGI. The chain's CDR3 is CASKKLRTENQPQHF. CDR3 DNA: TGTGCCAGCAAAAAACTCCGGACAGAAAATCAGCCCCAGCATTTT.

The V gene is TRBV5-1, the J gene TRBJ1-5; no definite D call. V gave up 0 bases and J gave up 1 base, with 8 bases separating them. There are 15 residues in the CDR3. Looked up from germline, CDR1 is SGHRS and CDR2 is YFSETQ. CDR3 loop: CASSLAAGSNQPQHF. The CDR3 region has the DNA TGCGCCAGCAGCTTGGCTGCGGGGAGCAATCAGCCCCAGCATTTT. Complete variable domain (other parts from reference TRBV5-1 and TRBJ1-5): KAGVTQTPRYLIKTRGQQVTLSCSPISGHRSVSWYQQTPGQGLQFLFEYFSETQRNKGNFPGRFSGRQFSNSRSEMNVSTLELGDSALYLCASSLAAGSNQPQHFGDGTRLSIL.

By its share, this clone is medium-sized. The chain has TRBV5-1 and TRBJ2-2, with 7 bases identical to TRBD2. This CDR3 region has 16 residues. V lost 0 bases to trimming and J lost 2 bases; unmatched junction nucleotides: 4. In germline, CDR1 is SGHRS, CDR2 YFSETQ. CDR3 DNA sequence: TGCGCCAGCAGCTTGGACGGGGGGATCAACACCGGGGAGCTGTTTTTT. Residues: CASSLDGGINTGELFF.

The V and J genes are TRBV27 and TRBJ1-5, with D perhaps TRBD1 (5 bases). The CDR3 loop spans 19 amino acids. The V end lost 2 bases, the J end lost 4 bases, and 24 bases lay between the germline ends. Germline-derived CDR1 and CDR2 are MNHEY and SMNVEV (reference sequence). Here the CDR3 DNA reads TGTGCCAGCAGTTTACTCGGCTTAAAGGACACGGACGCAAATCAGCCCCAGCATTTT. Protein: CASSLLGLKDTDANQPQHF.

The genes are TRBV5-5 and TRBJ1-4; TRBD1 matches at 8 bases. The J segment lost 4 bases and the V segment lost 0 bases, leaving 11 bases of the junction unmatched. CDR3 size: 18 residues. From germline, CDR1 is SGHKS and CDR2 YYEKEE (reference sequence). The CDR3 reads CASSLEAGGGRNNEKLFF. The CDR3 nucleotides read TGTGCCAGCAGCTTGGAGGCAGGGGGCGGTAGGAATAATGAAAAACTGTTTTTT.

This clone was recorded only once. The chain links TRBV5-4 to TRBJ2-1, with D unclear. CDR1 is SGHNT, CDR2 YYREEE, per germline (reference sequence). Trimming removed 4 bases at V and 4 bases at J, with 12 bases between. The CDR3 consists of 14 residues. The CDR3 coding sequence is TGTGCCAGCAGCCCCCGGCAGACTTACAATGAGCAGTTCTTC. Protein sequence: CASSPRQTYNEQFF.

The chain is built from TRBV3-1 (or the pseudogene TRBV3-2) and TRBJ1-4, with 10 bases fitting TRBD1. V gave up 6 bases and J gave up 7 bases; unmatched junction bases: 20. Germline V CDR1 and CDR2: LGHDT, YNNKEL (reference sequence). This CDR3 is 19 amino acids long. The CDR3 DNA sequence: TGTGCCAGCAGGCAATCCGGGACAGGGGATTACGGGAAGGGTGAAAAACTGTTTTTT. It yields the protein CASRQSGTGDYGKGEKLFF.

This chain joins TRBV18 and TRBJ2-7; TRBD1 might be the D (7 bases). The CDR3 spans 15 residues. V was shortened by 5 bases and J by 0 bases, with 14 bases between the two germline ends. CDR1 and CDR2 (germline): KGHSH, LQKENI. The CDR3: CASSGGSGGSYEQYF. CDR3 DNA: TGTGCCAGCTCAGGAGGGTCAGGGGGCTCCTACGAGCAGTACTTC.

This clone was detected only once. V and J are TRBV10-3 and TRBJ2-2; the match to TRBD1 covers 7 bases. Germline assignment: CDR1 ENHRY and CDR2 SYGVKD. The CDR3 runs to 15 residues. V gave up 11 bases and J gave up 1 base; unmatched junction bases: 10. CDR3 DNA: TGTGCCGCCTCATCGGGACAGCAGAACACCGGGGAGCTGTTTTTT. Its protein is CAASSGQQNTGELFF.

The genes are TRBV7-9 and TRBJ2-2; the D gene is possibly TRBD2 (6 bases). The CDR3 spans 14 residues. V was trimmed by 3 bases and J by 5 bases, leaving 10 bases between them. Germline V gene data show CDR1 as SEHNR and CDR2 as FQNEAQ (reference sequence). DNA for the CDR3: TGTGCCAGCAGCTTCGCGGGGCTGACCGGGGAGCTGTTTTTT. Translated, it gives CASSFAGLTGELFF.